Here is one TCR beta chain with its context. This clonotype came up many times. This clone's antigen is unknown. Base qualities are not at hand, and no much larger clone is one base apart. Instrument on record: Illumina HiSeq 2500. Quantitative 5'-RACE with molecular barcodes was used to prepare TCR beta libraries. Per the authors' processing: A new computational method based on a probabilistic model of VDJ rearrangement was used to identify disease-linked TCR variants. Using fastp trimming at Q25 and MiXCR clonotype assembly, TCRdb reanalyzed the public sequencing data and kept in-frame beta chains. Every CDR3 protein is listed once, alongside the most common genes and DNA of its rows. None of the V and J calls come from the authors' own analysis; TCRdb made them. The sample data list 180,000 or so distinct CDR3 sequences, and approximately 10% of these were observed just once. Of the sample, about 28% falls within the top ten clones.

The sample belongs to a study of CD8 T cells in ankylosing spondylitis (dated by TCRdb to the late 2010s). For context, the study as a whole: T cell receptor beta repertoires were profiled in healthy donors and ankylosing spondylitis patients so that disease-linked TCR variants could be found. In total, the full study cohort was made up of approximately 99 healthy donors and approximately 24 ankylosing spondylitis patients. Samples of peripheral blood were taken, and for ankylosing spondylitis patients, synovial fluid was collected as well.

V trim: 6 bases; J trim: 6 bases; unmatched bases: 15. From the germline V gene, CDR1 is MDHEN and CDR2 is SYDVKM. Including cysteine and phenylalanine, the CDR3 has 16 amino acids. Only the CDR3 DNA is retained, 48 bases long and in frame from the first base. Beyond this particular receptor, the publication reports: Some motif variants were previously reported in synovial fluid and blood of reactive arthritis patients, suggesting common disease-initiation mechanisms. The disease-linked clones showed a CD8+ phenotype and occurred at relatively low frequencies in peripheral blood. Blood from ankylosing spondylitis patients appeared to be characterized by a TCR beta motif made up of about 8 highly homologous amino acid variants. Significant enrichment of the disease-linked clones was reported in matched synovial fluid samples from ankylosing spondylitis patients.

The sequence is built from TRBV28 and TRBJ1-1, and TRBD1 aligns with 8 junction nucleotides. This receptor was obtained from a male donor with ankylosing spondylitis or in good health (not recorded which). The sample was blood, either unsorted or a sorted T cell fraction (not recorded which). The nucleotide sequence is TGTGCCAGCAGCGAACCTCTTAACAGGGGGATGTCTGAAGCTTTCTTT. It translates as CASSEPLNRGMSEAFF. With the rest looked up from the reference TRBV28 and TRBJ1-1 genes rather than sequenced, the full variable domain is DVKVTQSSRYLVKRTGEKVFLECVQDMDHENMFWYRQDPGLGLRLIYFSYDVKMKEKGDIPEGYSVSREKKERFSLILESASTNQTSMYLCASSEPLNRGMSEAFFGQGTRLTVV.